Shown below are 29 T cell receptor beta chains from a single sample sequenced in a study of CD8 T cells in ankylosing spondylitis (dated by TCRdb to about 2017). Libraries were built with 5' RACE. These reads were obtained on an Illumina HiSeq 2500. The public reads were reanalyzed by TCRdb: fastp trimming at Q25, MiXCR alignment, in-frame beta chains only. One record per CDR3 amino acid sequence lists the most common genes and DNA. The sample includes about 140,000 distinct CDR3 sequences, with approximately 10% observed a single time. The leading ten clones occupy about 4% of the sample. The sequenced sample was blood, either unsorted or a sorted T cell fraction (not recorded which). Every receptor here comes from a female donor with ankylosing spondylitis or in good health (not recorded which).

This clonotype has more than one count but fewer than ten. The J gene is TRBJ2-7, the V gene TRBV18; 9 bases are a match to TRBD1. CDR1 is KGHSH and CDR2 is LQKENI in the germline V gene. This CDR3 has 18 amino acids. With V trimmed by 6 bases and J by 4 bases, 19 bases remained unmatched. CDR3 protein: CASSPIDSDRGKGYEQYF. CDR3 DNA: TGTGCCAGCTCTCCTATCGATTCGGACAGGGGAAAGGGTTACGAGCAGTACTTC.

This clonotype was observed at least ten times. The rearrangement uses TRBV19 and TRBJ2-1; 10 positions agree with TRBD2. Germline CDR1 is LNHDA and CDR2 is SQIVND (reference sequence). The ends lost 5 bases at V and 4 bases at J; junction bases unmatched: 11. The CDR3 extends over 17 amino acids. The CDR3: CASSPLRTSGLYNEQFF. The CDR3 nucleotides are TGTGCCAGTAGTCCCCTCCGGACTAGCGGCCTGTACAATGAGCAGTTCTTC.

The chain links TRBV5-1 to TRBJ2-5, with 11 bases aligning to TRBD2. Per the germline V gene, CDR1 is SGHRS and CDR2 is YFSETQ. The CDR3 is 16 residues long. Trimming cost V 1 base and J 4 bases; bases outside gene matches: 6. This CDR3 reads CASSLSLAGGRETQYF. As DNA, the CDR3 is TGCGCCAGCAGCTTGAGCCTAGCGGGAGGACGAGAGACCCAGTACTTC.

This clonotype was observed many times. The genes are TRBV5-1 and TRBJ1-5, with D hard to call. Trimming took 1 base from V and 7 from J, leaving 9 bases between them. The germline gives CDR1 SGHRS, CDR2 YFSETQ. The CDR3 is 13 residues long. CDR3: CASSLSPGQPQHF. The CDR3 DNA follows: TGCGCCAGCAGCTTGTCACCTGGACAGCCCCAGCATTTT.

This clonotype was observed at least ten times. This chain uses TRBV19 with TRBJ1-1; D is possibly TRBD1 (5 bases). Germline CDR1 LNHDA, CDR2 SQIVND (reference sequence). The CDR3 is 14 residues long. Trimming removed 6 bases at V and 9 bases at J, with 20 bases between. CDR3 DNA: TGTGCCAGTAGCGACTGGGACGGAACAACCAAAGCTTTCTTT. This encodes CASSDWDGTTKAFF.

This clonotype was recorded at least ten times. The CDR3 sequence: CACYEQYF. The CDR3 DNA follows: TGTGCCTGCTACGAGCAGTACTTC. The rearrangement links TRBV30 to TRBJ2-7; D gene ambiguous. V lost 6 bases and J 3 bases, leaving 0 bases between the germline ends. This CDR3 contains 8 residues. Germline V gene sequence: CDR1 GTSNPN, CDR2 SVGIG (reference sequence).

Ten or more counts support this clonotype. This chain links TRBV12-3 or TRBV12-4 with TRBJ1-2; 11 bases fit TRBD1. This CDR3 has 14 amino acids. V dropped 1 base and J dropped 7; count of bases not matched to a gene: 2. The CDR3 DNA reads TGTGCCAGCAGTTTAGTGGGACAGGGGGTTGGCTACACCTTC. It specifies CASSLVGQGVGYTF.

This clonotype was seen a single time. The chain carries TRBV12-3 or TRBV12-4 and TRBJ1-5; 7 nucleotides agree with TRBD1. V was clipped by 4 bases and J by 1 base; unmatched bases: 4. CDR3 length: 15 amino acids. The CDR3 is CASSSQGGSNQPQHF. DNA of the CDR3: TGTGCCAGCAGTTCTCAGGGGGGGAGCAATCAGCCCCAGCATTTT.

As concerns this clonotype: This may stem from a read error, because a much larger clone lies one nucleotide away. This chain uses TRBV29-1 with TRBJ2-2; D is possibly TRBD1 (5 bases). Trimming removed 7 bases at V and 5 bases at J, with 14 bases between. There are 13 residues in the CDR3. CDR1 is SQVTM, CDR2 ANQGSEA, per germline. For the CDR3, the DNA is TGCAGCGCTAGGGGTCCTCCGACCGGGGAGCTGTTTTTT. The encoded protein is CSARGPPTGELFF.

This clonotype came up many times. This chain uses TRBV7-9 with TRBJ2-5; D is unclear. In germline, CDR1 is SEHNR, CDR2 FQNEAQ (reference sequence). CDR3 length equals 14 residues. V lost 2 bases to trimming and J lost 4 bases, with 11 bases between them. The CDR3 DNA sequence: TGTGCCAGCAGCTTATTACTGGGCGTAGAGACCCAGTACTTC. This encodes CASSLLLGVETQYF.

This clonotype was counted ten times or more. The genes are TRBV5-1 and TRBJ2-7, with 11 bases aligning to TRBD2. CDR3 length: 15 amino acids. Germline loops: CDR1 SGHRS, CDR2 YFSETQ. V trimming: 2 bases; J trimming: 6 bases; junction bases outside the gene matches: 7. The CDR3 sequence: CASSFTSGSLSEQYF. The DNA for the CDR3 is TGCGCCAGCAGCTTTACTAGCGGGAGCTTAAGCGAGCAGTACTTC.

The table lists this clonotype with many counts. V usage is TRBV4-1 and J usage is TRBJ2-2, with TRBD1 matching over 10 bases. Looked up from germline, CDR1 is MGHRA and CDR2 is YSYEKL. The CDR3 spans 15 residues. Trimming at V came to 7 bases and at J to 2 bases, leaving 4 bases not matched to a gene. The CDR3 DNA reads as TGCGCCAGCAAGGGGGACAGGGGCAACACCGGGGAGCTGTTTTTT. Encoded protein: CASKGDRGNTGELFF.

This rearrangement joins TRBV28 to TRBJ1-5; D unclear. This CDR3 is 11 amino acids long. V was cut by 6 bases and J by 6 bases, with 6 bases left in between. The germline gives CDR1 MDHEN, CDR2 SYDVKM. CDR3 DNA: TGTGCCAGCAGCGGCTCTCAGCCCCAGCATTTT. Translating gives CASSGSQPQHF.

Ten or more counts support this clonotype. This rearrangement joins TRBV24-1 to TRBJ1-4; no firm D call. Germline V lookup: CDR1 KGHDR, CDR2 SFDVKD. V was trimmed by 9 bases and J by 8 bases, leaving 15 bases between them. The CDR3 is 13 amino acids. Written as DNA, the CDR3 is TGTGCCACCCAGAGATTACTGGGAGAAAAACTGTTTTTT. Protein sequence: CATQRLLGEKLFF.

The rearrangement links TRBV28 to TRBJ2-5; 15 bases are a match to TRBD2. Germline-derived CDR1 and CDR2 are MDHEN and SYDVKM. This CDR3 contains 16 residues. The V segment lost 5 bases and the J segment 5 bases; nucleotides outside the gene matches: 6. CDR3 nucleotide sequence: TGTGCCAGCAGTCCCGGGACTAGCGGGGGGAGGGAGACCCAGTACTTC. The encoded protein is CASSPGTSGGRETQYF.

In the case of this clonotype: Just one base apart from a much larger clone, this may be a read error. This chain uses TRBV29-1 with TRBJ2-7; TRBD1 aligns across 7 bases. Germline-derived CDR1 and CDR2 are SQVTM and ANQGSEA. The CDR3 has 12 amino acids. For the CDR3, the DNA is TGCTGCGCCGTACAGGGGCACTACGAGCAGTACTTC. This encodes CCAVQGHYEQYF.

This clonotype was observed many times. The chain combines TRBV9 with TRBJ2-1, with D unclear. The CDR3 covers 12 residues. Looked up from germline, CDR1 is SGDLS and CDR2 is YYNGEE. V shed 4 bases and J shed 12 bases, with 14 bases lying between them. CDR3 in DNA: TGTGCCAGCAGCTCCTCCGTCCTTTCGCAGTTCTTC. Translation gives CASSSSVLSQFF.

The genes are TRBV19 and TRBJ1-1; 8 nucleotides match TRBD1. Germline loops: CDR1 LNHDA, CDR2 SQIVND (reference sequence). This CDR3 is built from 14 residues. J was trimmed by 5 bases and V by 7 bases; bases with no gene match: 9. The CDR3 protein is CASTTGAFITEAFF. Here the CDR3 DNA reads TGTGCCAGTACGACAGGGGCGTTCATTACTGAAGCTTTCTTT. The full variable domain, in which reference TRBV19 and TRBJ1-1 provide the parts outside the CDR3, is DGGITQSPKYLFRKEGQNVTLSCEQNLNHDAMYWYRQDPGQGLRLIYYSQIVNDFQKGDIAEGYSVSREKKESFPLTVTSAQKNPTAFYLCASTTGAFITEAFFGQGTRLTVV.

The sample holds many counts of this clonotype. The genes are TRBV13 and TRBJ2-7; no definite D call. In germline, CDR1 is PRHDT, CDR2 FYEKMQ (reference sequence). The ends were cut back, 4 bases at V and 5 bases at J, with 9 bases in the middle. This CDR3 comprises 12 residues. The CDR3 nucleotides are TGTGCCAGCAGCTCCCCTAGTCACGAGCAGTACTTC. This codes for CASSSPSHEQYF.

The rearrangement joins TRBV7-3 to TRBJ2-2; TRBD1 agrees at 7 bases. The trim removed 6 bases at V and 1 base at J, leaving 5 bases unmatched. Looked up from germline, CDR1 is SGHTA and CDR2 is FQGTGA. The CDR3 has 15 residues. The CDR3 spells CASSPTGLNTGELFF. The CDR3 coding sequence is TGTGCCAGCAGTCCGACAGGGTTGAACACCGGGGAGCTGTTTTTT.

This clonotype appeared many times. This chain links TRBV11-2 with TRBJ1-4; D is uncertain. Germline V gene sequence: CDR1 SGHAT, CDR2 FQNNGV. This CDR3 comprises 13 residues. V lost 2 bases, J lost 8 bases, and 9 bases lay in between. The CDR3 DNA is TGTGCCAGCAGCTTATGGGAAAGGGAAAAACTGTTTTTT. It is translated as CASSLWEREKLFF.

Many counts were recorded for this clonotype. The chain employs TRBV12-3 or TRBV12-4 and TRBJ2-1, with D perhaps matching TRBD2 (6 bases). Trimming took 7 bases from V and 3 from J, leaving 13 bases between them. There are 14 residues in the CDR3. DNA for the CDR3: TGTGCCAGCACTGCTGGGCGGGACTACAATGAGCAGTTCTTC. This encodes CASTAGRDYNEQFF.

The sample holds many counts of this clonotype. The rearrangement links TRBV10-3 to TRBJ2-1; D unclear. V was cut by 5 bases and J by 5 bases, with 10 bases left in between. The V gene's germline CDR1 is ENHRY and CDR2 SYGVKD. This CDR3 spans 13 amino acids. CDR3: CAISNNNNNEQFF. DNA of the CDR3: TGTGCCATCAGTAACAACAATAACAATGAGCAGTTCTTC.

This clonotype was seen ten or more times. This chain links TRBV11-2 with TRBJ2-2; 9 nucleotides agree with TRBD1. Germline V gene sequence: CDR1 SGHAT, CDR2 FQNNGV. The length of the CDR3 is 17 residues. The V segment lost 4 bases and the J segment 1 base; nucleotides outside the gene matches: 7. The CDR3 spells CASSSIQGARNTGELFF. The CDR3 nucleotides are TGTGCCAGCAGCTCCATACAGGGGGCGAGGAACACCGGGGAGCTGTTTTTT. Supplemented by reference TRBV11-2 and TRBJ2-2, the full variable domain reads EAGVAQSPRYKIIEKRQSVAFWCNPISGHATLYWYQQILGQGPKLLIQFQNNGVVDDSQLPKDRFSAERLKGVDSTLKIQPAKLEDSAVYLCASSSIQGARNTGELFFGEGSRLTVL.

This clonotype was recorded many times. The rearrangement joins TRBV3-1 to TRBJ2-6; the D gene is possibly TRBD1 (6 bases). Germline lookup yields CDR1 LGHDT and CDR2 YNNKEL (reference sequence). This CDR3 has 14 residues. V lost 6 bases to trimming and J lost 2 bases, with 8 bases between them. The CDR3 DNA sequence: TGTGCCAGCAGACAGGGTGCTGGGGCCAACGTCCTGACTTTC. It translates to CASRQGAGANVLTF.

This clonotype showed up many times. V usage is TRBV5-1 and J usage is TRBJ2-7, with D possibly being TRBD1 (6 bases). This CDR3 comprises 13 residues. Per germline, CDR1 SGHRS and CDR2 YFSETQ. The V gene lost 4 bases and the J gene lost 6 bases, with 14 bases spanning the gap. DNA for the CDR3: TGCGCCAGCAGCGAGGACAGCCAGCCCGAGCAGTACTTC. It yields the protein CASSEDSQPEQYF.

This clonotype was counted at least ten times. The rearrangement joins TRBV20-1 to TRBJ1-5; a possible D gene is TRBD1 (5 bases). The germline V and J ends were trimmed by 0 bases and 7 bases, with 13 bases remaining between them. In germline, CDR1 is DFQATT, CDR2 SNEGSKA (reference sequence). The CDR3 loop spans 14 amino acids. Written as DNA, the CDR3 is TGCAGTGCTAGAGATGGGAGGGGAGGACAGCCCCAGCATTTT. Protein sequence: CSARDGRGGQPQHF.

This clonotype came up many times. This chain links TRBV7-2 with TRBJ2-5; the D is unclear. Trimming removed 1 base at V and 2 bases at J, with 11 bases between. Germline loops: CDR1 SGHTA, CDR2 FQGNSA. The CDR3 contains 15 residues. CDR3 DNA sequence: TGTGCCAGCAGCTTAGGAGTAGGGCCTCAAGAGACCCAGTACTTC. This sequence encodes CASSLGVGPQETQYF.

This clonotype was detected ten times or more. This chain links TRBV7-9 with TRBJ1-5; D is undetermined. Germline CDR1 and CDR2: SEHNR and FQNEAQ (reference sequence). CDR3 size: 13 residues. Trimming left V 1 base short and J 10 bases short, with 11 bases between. The CDR3 loop reads CASSLVENGPQHF. The CDR3, as DNA: TGTGCCAGCAGCTTAGTGGAGAATGGACCCCAGCATTTT.